The source of this T cell receptor beta chain is a study of shared clonotypes between healthy human individuals. Study-level background: For every donor, three CD4 naive, three CD4 memory, two CD8 naive and one CD8 memory plates were used. Study-level points and caveats: Despite large depth, rarefaction showed incomplete sorted-subset sequencing. The authors expected sequencing depth to affect clonotype sharing among donors.

Produced via immunoSEQ multiplex PCR; TCRdb's table is partial and in-frame only. The sample lists about 1 million clones; 65% to 80% were seen once. J gave up 7 bases and V 8 bases, and 4 bases lay outside the gene matches. This CDR3 contains 12 residues. Germline-derived CDR1 and CDR2 are SGHAT and FQNNGV. This clone was counted once. What it binds is unknown. Specimen: memory CD4+ T cells sorted from blood. Regarding subset: CD45RA-negative fraction. This clonotype was sampled from a man aged 18 to 30 in good health. The chain links TRBV11-2 to TRBJ2-1; 8 bases match TRBD1. The CDR3 is CASEGQANEQFF. The CDR3 DNA is TGTGCCAGCGAGGGACAGGCAAATGAGCAGTTCTTC.